Each of the 21 T cell receptor beta chains below was sequenced from the same sample in a study of CD8 T cells in ankylosing spondylitis. TCRdb reprocessed the 5' RACE reads via MiXCR and lists one record per CDR3 protein. This sample has around 100,000 distinct CDR3 sequences; approximately 25% occur once, and the top ten carry 12%. What was sequenced was synovial fluid, either unsorted or a sorted T cell fraction (not recorded which). These receptors came from a male donor with ankylosing spondylitis.

The chain uses TRBV12-3 or TRBV12-4 and TRBJ2-2; D is perhaps TRBD2 (5 bases). V shed 6 bases and J shed 2 bases, with 16 bases lying between them. The CDR3 is 16 residues long. CDR3 sequence: CASSPTTHVNTGELFF. CDR3 nucleotide sequence: TGTGCCAGCAGCCCGACTACCCACGTCAACACCGGGGAGCTGTTTTTT.

This clonotype appeared many times. This chain uses TRBV20-1 with TRBJ2-3; D is ambiguous. CDR1 DFQATT and CDR2 SNEGSKA come from the germline V gene (reference sequence). V lost 3 bases and J lost 7, with 14 bases in between. The CDR3 length is 13 residues. CDR3 in amino acids: CSARAELDYTQYF. The CDR3 region has the DNA TGCAGTGCTAGGGCGGAGCTGGATTATACGCAGTATTTT.

The genes are TRBV30 and TRBJ2-1; D gene uncertain. The CDR3 extends over 11 amino acids. The germline CDR1 and CDR2 sequences are GTSNPN and SVGIG (reference sequence). The V end was cut by 1 base, the J end by 3 bases, with 1 base between. The CDR3 coding sequence is TGTGCCTGGAGTGACTACAATGAGCAGTTCTTC. It translates to CAWSDYNEQFF.

This clonotype is termed medium-sized (0.01 to 0.1%). This chain joins TRBV7-2 and TRBJ1-4; no reliable D call. The germline CDR1 and CDR2 sequences are SGHTA and FQGNSA. V dropped 5 bases and J dropped 5 bases, with 18 bases sitting between them. The CDR3 totals 16 residues. CDR3 sequence reads: CASSLRHTGRNEKLFF. CDR3 DNA sequence: TGTGCCAGCAGCCTTCGACATACCGGGAGGAATGAAAAACTGTTTTTT.

The V call is TRBV6-2 or TRBV6-3, the J call TRBJ2-1; D is perhaps TRBD2 (5 bases). Germline CDR1 reads MNHEY; CDR2 reads SVGEGT. There are 12 residues in the CDR3. V dropped 6 bases and J dropped 4 bases, with 7 bases sitting between them. The CDR3 region is CASSRGYNEQFF. CDR3 coding DNA: TGTGCCAGCAGCCGCGGGTACAATGAGCAGTTCTTC.

This clonotype has only a few counts. The rearrangement uses TRBV2 and TRBJ1-5; D may be TRBD1 (6 bases). V lost 6 bases and J lost 0, with 12 bases in between. Germline CDR1 reads SNHLY; CDR2 reads FYNNEI. The CDR3 is made up of 15 amino acids. The chain's CDR3 is CASRRTDNSNQPQHF. CDR3 in DNA: TGTGCCAGCAGACGGACAGATAATAGCAATCAGCCCCAGCATTTT. Together with reference TRBV2 and TRBJ1-5, the CDR3 gives the full variable domain: EPEVTQTPSHQVTQMGQEVILRCVPISNHLYFYWYRQILGQKVEFLVSFYNNEISEKSEIFDDQFSVERPDGSNFTLKIRSTKLEDSAMYFCASRRTDNSNQPQHFGDGTRLSIL.

The V gene is TRBV5-1, the J gene TRBJ2-7; possible D gene TRBD2, 5 bases. The CDR3 contains 15 residues. The V gene lost 6 bases and the J gene lost 0 bases, with 16 bases spanning the gap. Germline V gene data show CDR1 as SGHRS and CDR2 as YFSETQ. The CDR3 sequence: CASTPNGRDSYEQYF. CDR3 nucleotide sequence: TGCGCCAGCACCCCAAACGGACGGGACTCCTACGAGCAGTACTTC.

V and J are TRBV6-5 and TRBJ1-5; the D is unclear. Germline assignment: CDR1 MNHEY and CDR2 SVGAGI. The CDR3 is made up of 11 amino acids. V shed 11 bases and J shed 7 bases, with 12 bases lying between them. CDR3 bases: TGTGCCGAAAAAACGGGGCAGCCCCAGCATTTT. Encoded protein: CAEKTGQPQHF.

This clonotype was observed a few times. A much larger clone lies a single base off, so this may be a read error. The chain links TRBV20-1 to TRBJ1-6, with 7 nucleotides matching TRBD1. From germline, CDR1 is DFQATT and CDR2 SNEGSKA (reference sequence). The CDR3 has 16 amino acids. CDR3 DNA sequence: TGCTGTGCTAGACTATTACAGGGGACCTATAATTCACCCCTCCACTTT. It translates to CCARLLQGTYNSPLHF.

This sequence joins TRBV20-1 and TRBJ2-1; 7 bases are shared with TRBD2. The germline CDR1 and CDR2 sequences are DFQATT and SNEGSKA (reference sequence). This CDR3 has 14 residues. V dropped 2 bases and J dropped 7; count of bases not matched to a gene: 8. The CDR3 DNA follows: TGCAGTGCTAGATGGATACTAGCGAGGAATGAGCAGTTCTTC. It codes for CSARWILARNEQFF.

The J gene is TRBJ2-3, the V gene TRBV14; 9 bases are shared with TRBD2. J lost 14 bases, V lost 0 bases, and 9 bases had no gene match. This CDR3 region has 14 residues. Germline V gives CDR1 SGHDN, CDR2 FVKESK. The CDR3 nucleotides are TGTGCCAGCAGCCAAGATCAGGGCGGGAGGGCCTGGTATTTT. Residues: CASSQDQGGRAWYF.

This clonotype came up many times. The V call is TRBV7-9, the J call TRBJ2-7; TRBD2 agrees at 8 bases. The CDR3 is 12 residues long. The trim removed 5 bases at V and 7 bases at J, leaving 4 bases unmatched. The germline CDR1 and CDR2 sequences are SEHNR and FQNEAQ (reference sequence). DNA of the CDR3: TGTGCCAGCAGCGGACTAGCCTGGGAGCAGTACTTC. This encodes CASSGLAWEQYF.

Only one count was recorded for this clonotype. The CDR3 coding sequence is TGTGCCAGCAGCCTTCCTTGGGGATATGGCTACACCTTC. Encoded protein: CASSLPWGYGYTF. The chain uses TRBV14 and TRBJ1-2; D gene ambiguous. The CDR3 has 13 residues. V was shortened by 4 bases and J by 5 bases, with 11 bases between the two germline ends. CDR1 and CDR2 (germline): SGHDN, FVKESK.

This clonotype has only a few counts. The genes are TRBV24-1 and TRBJ2-3; 10 bases map to TRBD2. The CDR3 loop spans 18 amino acids. V lost 3 bases, J lost 0 bases, and 8 bases stayed unmatched. Per the germline V gene, CDR1 is KGHDR and CDR2 is SFDVKD. The CDR3, as DNA: TGTGCCACCAGTGATGCCAGGCTAGCGGGAGTTAGCACAGATACGCAGTATTTT. Translated: CATSDARLAGVSTDTQYF.

The genes are TRBV10-3 and TRBJ1-5, with D unclear. The V and J ends lost 7 bases and 6 bases respectively, with 13 bases between them. The germline CDR1 and CDR2 sequences are ENHRY and SYGVKD. The CDR3 has 13 amino acids. CDR3 sequence (DNA): TGTGCCATCACTAGAGATATCGGTCAGCCCCAGCATTTT. Residues: CAITRDIGQPQHF.

This clonotype came up a few times. J is TRBJ1-5 and V is TRBV20-1; D is uncertain. V was trimmed by 0 bases and J by 0 bases, leaving 9 bases between them. CDR1 and CDR2 from the germline V gene are DFQATT and SNEGSKA (reference sequence). The CDR3 is made up of 15 amino acids. The CDR3 region is CSARDRVYSNQPQHF. CDR3 in DNA: TGCAGTGCTAGAGATCGTGTTTATAGCAATCAGCCCCAGCATTTT.

V is TRBV11-3 and J is TRBJ2-2; D tentatively reads TRBD1 or TRBD2 (5 bases each). There are 12 residues in the CDR3. Trimming cost V 7 bases and J 3 bases, with 6 bases left between them. The germline V gene encodes CDR1 SGHNT and CDR2 YENEEA. Here the CDR3 DNA reads TGTGCCAGCATGGGGGACACCGGGGAGCTGTTTTTT. It translates to CASMGDTGELFF.

This chain links TRBV7-9 with TRBJ2-1; tentatively, D is TRBD2 (5 bases). V lost 0 bases and J 3 bases, leaving 15 bases between the germline ends. CDR1 is SEHNR and CDR2 is FQNEAQ in the germline V gene (reference sequence). This CDR3 contains 17 residues. The CDR3 nucleotides are TGTGCCAGCAGCTTAGCAGGGAGCGTATCTCTCTACAATGAGCAGTTCTTC. As protein: CASSLAGSVSLYNEQFF.

This clonotype showed up just a few times. The chain links TRBV7-2 to TRBJ2-1; D unresolved. Germline V lookup: CDR1 SGHTA, CDR2 FQGNSA. V shed 5 bases and J shed 9 bases, with 17 bases lying between them. The CDR3 is 14 amino acids. The CDR3 nucleotides read TGTGCCAGCAGCCAAACACTTCTTCTTGTTGAGCAGTTCTTC. It translates to CASSQTLLLVEQFF.

This clonotype was seen at least ten times. This chain links TRBV7-2 with TRBJ1-1; possibly TRBD1 for D (5 bases). CDR3 length: 15 residues. Per the germline V gene, CDR1 is SGHTA and CDR2 is FQGNSA. V lost 1 base and J 2 bases, leaving 11 bases between the germline ends. CDR3 loop: CASSLVGQLNTEAFF. CDR3 sequence (DNA): TGTGCCAGCAGCTTAGTGGGGCAACTTAACACTGAAGCTTTCTTT.

V usage is TRBV18 and J usage is TRBJ2-1; perhaps TRBD2 as D (5 bases). Germline CDR1 and CDR2: KGHSH and LQKENI. The CDR3 is 14 amino acids. V was clipped by 8 bases and J by 1 base, with 12 bases between them. CDR3 bases: TGTGCCAGCCTTAGAGCGGTTTCCTACAATGAGCAGTTCTTC. Protein: CASLRAVSYNEQFF.